The rows below give T cell receptor beta chains drawn from one sample of a study of T-cell reconstitution after alpha-beta-depleted transplantation in children. TCRdb passed the PCR reads through MiXCR, listing each CDR3 protein once. The sample holds hundreds of thousands of distinct CDR3 sequences, roughly 17% seen once. The sequencing used PBMCs from the stem cell graft donor, collected from the stem cell graft. The receptors derive from a human donor who donated a stem cell graft to a child with acute myeloid leukemia. Each CDR3 is given with its conserved first and last residue. Fields, in order: J gene, CDR3 length, clone size, V gene, D gene, CDR3 DNA, CDR3 protein. The D gene is left open where the match is weak. Where a row states a size, it is once, few, many or the class of an expanded clone; other rows omit it.

TRBJ2-2 14 many TRBV5-1 NA TGCGCCAGCAGCTGGGACCATAACACCGGGGAGCTGTTTTTT CASSWDHNTGELFF
TRBJ1-1 14 NA TRBV12-3/TRBV12-4 NA TGTGCCTCCTTGGGGGGCAGTTCGAACACTGAAGCTTTCTTT CASLGGSSNTEAFF
TRBJ2-5 16 few TRBV20-1 TRBD2 TGCAGTGCTAGAGACCTAACCCGGGGGGACCAAGAGACCCAGTACTTC CSARDLTRGDQETQYF
TRBJ2-7 14 many TRBV18 TRBD1 TGTGCCAGCTCCCCGGGACAGGGGATCTACGAGCAGTACTTC CASSPGQGIYEQYF
TRBJ2-7 14 many TRBV20-1 TRBD1 TGCAGTGCTAGTGTCGACAGGGCTCCCTACGAGCAGTACTTC CSASVDRAPYEQYF
TRBJ1-2 15 many TRBV4-2 TRBD1 TGTGCCAGCAGCCAAGGACAGGGGGCGGTAGATGGCTACACCTTC CASSQGQGAVDGYTF
TRBJ2-3 14 few TRBV6-1 NA TGTGCCAGCACGGGGGACGGGAGAATAGATACGCAGTATTTT CASTGDGRIDTQYF
TRBJ2-1 10 many TRBV29-1 NA TGCAGCGTTGCCTACAATGAGCAGTTCTTC CSVAYNEQFF
TRBJ2-2 16 few TRBV20-1 NA TGCAGTGCTCCCCCACCCGTCACTGGATTACCAGGGGAGCTGTTTTTT CSAPPPVTGLPGELFF
TRBJ2-1 18 few TRBV7-2 NA TGTGCCAGCAGCTTAGCGGGGGGGCGCCCACCCTGGCATAATGAGCAGTTCTTC CASSLAGGRPPWHNEQFF
TRBJ1-5 15 NA TRBV28 TRBD1 TGTGCCAGCAGCTGGGACAGGGACGGAACATCGCCCCAGCATTTT CASSWDRDGTSPQHF
TRBJ2-2 15 NA TRBV6-5 TRBD2 TGTGCCAGCAGTTACGACGGGGGGGTCACCGGGGAGCTGTTTTTT CASSYDGGVTGELFF
TRBJ2-3 17 NA TRBV4-2 TRBD2 TGTGCCAGCAGCCAAGGGCCAGCGGGGGGGCCCACAGATACGCAGTATTTT CASSQGPAGGPTDTQYF
TRBJ2-7 18 few TRBV6-5 TRBD1 TGTGCCAGCAGTTACCCAACCGTCCGGGACAGGAGCTCCTACGAGCAGTACTTC CASSYPTVRDRSSYEQYF
TRBJ2-3 15 few TRBV7-3 TRBD2 TGTGCCAGCAGCTTAAACGGGGGGATCCCAGATACGCAGTATTTT CASSLNGGIPDTQYF
TRBJ1-5 18 NA TRBV6-2/TRBV6-3 NA TGTGCCAGCAGTCTATCAAGGGGGGGCTTAAATCGCAATCAGCCCCAGCATTTT CASSLSRGGLNRNQPQHF
TRBJ1-4 15 NA TRBV3-1 NA TGTGCCAGCAGCCCCGGACTCGCAGGGGCGGTAAAACTGTTTTTT CASSPGLAGAVKLFF
TRBJ1-1 12 many TRBV29-1 NA TGCAGCGTCCCACGGGGGGGCACTGAAGCTTTCTTT CSVPRGGTEAFF
TRBJ2-7 14 NA TRBV19 NA TGTGCCAGTAGTACAAGGGCTAGCGTATACGAGCAGTACTTC CASSTRASVYEQYF
TRBJ2-3 15 few TRBV7-2 TRBD1 TGTGCCAGCCGAGAGGGGACAGCTAGCACAGATACGCAGTATTTT CASREGTASTDTQYF
TRBJ1-2 18 many TRBV5-5 NA TGTGCCAGCAGCTTGAACCAGGGGACGGCTCGGTATCACTATGGCTACACCTTC CASSLNQGTARYHYGYTF
TRBJ1-2 15 NA TRBV7-2 TRBD1 TGTGCCAGCAGCCAAGGGACAGGGCTTTGGGGTGGCTACACCTTC CASSQGTGLWGGYTF
TRBJ1-2 12 many TRBV29-1 NA TGCAGCGTTCTTCAGGAAAACTATGGCTACACCTTC CSVLQENYGYTF
TRBJ2-3 13 few TRBV10-3 NA TGTGCCATCCGACATTCCCGCACAGATACGCAGTATTTT CAIRHSRTDTQYF
TRBJ1-2 14 few TRBV5-5 NA TGTGCCAGCAGCTTTATCTCGAAGGACTATGGCTACACCTTC CASSFISKDYGYTF
TRBJ1-1 15 few TRBV29-1 TRBD1 TGCAGCCCTCTTTTATGGGCAGGGGGAAGCACTGAAGCTTTCTTT CSPLLWAGGSTEAFF
TRBJ1-2 13 many TRBV29-1 NA TGCAGCGTCCTGATCGGGCAGGGTTATGGCTACACCTTC CSVLIGQGYGYTF
TRBJ2-2 17 NA TRBV20-1 NA TGCAGTGCTAGAGTTTCGTCAGGGGGGGTCAACACCGGGGAGCTGTTTTTT CSARVSSGGVNTGELFF
TRBJ1-2 12 many TRBV20-1 NA TGCAGTGCTAGTAACGGCAACTATGGCTACACCTTC CSASNGNYGYTF
TRBJ2-3 17 few TRBV4-3 TRBD2 TGCGCCAGCAGCCAAGATCTACTAGCGGGAAAAACAGATACGCAGTATTTT CASSQDLLAGKTDTQYF
TRBJ2-3 14 many TRBV4-2 NA TGTGCCAGCAGCCAAGATAGCGAGACAGATACGCAGTATTTT CASSQDSETDTQYF
TRBJ2-2 13 few TRBV5-1 NA TGCGCCAGCAGCTTGGAGGGGGTCGGGGAGCTGTTTTTT CASSLEGVGELFF
TRBJ2-1 18 few TRBV20-1 TRBD1 TGCAGTGCTAGAGTCCCCGTCACAGGGGGAAGCTCCTACAATGAGCAGTTCTTC CSARVPVTGGSSYNEQFF
TRBJ2-2 18 NA TRBV11-2 TRBD2 TGTGCCAGCAGCCACAGACTAGCGGGGGGCCCGCTCACCGGGGAGCTGTTTTTT CASSHRLAGGPLTGELFF
TRBJ2-3 15 NA TRBV15 NA TGTGCCACCAGCAGAGAAGGGTACCACACAGATACGCAGTATTTT CATSREGYHTDTQYF
TRBJ1-5 17 NA TRBV28 TRBD1 TGTGCCAGCAGTTCCGGGACAGGGACTCTAAATAATCAGCCCCAGCATTTT CASSSGTGTLNNQPQHF
TRBJ2-1 12 few TRBV2 NA TGTGCCAGCGTGGAGAACCTTAATGAGCAGTTCTTC CASVENLNEQFF
TRBJ2-1 15 many TRBV20-1 TRBD2 TGCAGTGCCAGCGAACCCGGGGGGAGGGGAAATGAGCAGTTCTTC CSASEPGGRGNEQFF
TRBJ1-2 14 NA TRBV25-1 NA TGTGCCAGCAGTGAGGGGGGCAGAGGGTATGGCTACACCTTC CASSEGGRGYGYTF
TRBJ2-1 16 many TRBV4-3 TRBD2 TGCGCCAGCAGCCAAGTTCGTAACGGGGGGGGCAATGAGCAGTTCTTC CASSQVRNGGGNEQFF
TRBJ1-1 16 NA TRBV6-2/TRBV6-3 NA TGTGCCAGCAGCTCCATCTTTACAGTCATGAACACTGAAGCTTTCTTT CASSSIFTVMNTEAFF
TRBJ2-2 16 many TRBV5-1 NA TGCGCCAGCAGCTTTTCTGCGGTGACGAACACCGGGGAGCTGTTTTTT CASSFSAVTNTGELFF